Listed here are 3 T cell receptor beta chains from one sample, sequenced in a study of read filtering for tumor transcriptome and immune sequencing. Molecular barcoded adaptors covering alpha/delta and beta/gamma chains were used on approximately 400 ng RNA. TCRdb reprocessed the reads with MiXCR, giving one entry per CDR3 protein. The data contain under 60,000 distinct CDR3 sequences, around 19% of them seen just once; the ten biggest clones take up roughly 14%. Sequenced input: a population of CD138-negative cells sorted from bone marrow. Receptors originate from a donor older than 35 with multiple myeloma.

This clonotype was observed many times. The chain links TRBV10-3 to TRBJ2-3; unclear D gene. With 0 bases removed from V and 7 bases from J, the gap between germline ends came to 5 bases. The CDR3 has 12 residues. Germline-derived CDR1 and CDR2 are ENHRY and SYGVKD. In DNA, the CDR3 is TGTGCCATCAGTGAGTCCTCCTATACGCAGTATTTT. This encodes CAISESSYTQYF.

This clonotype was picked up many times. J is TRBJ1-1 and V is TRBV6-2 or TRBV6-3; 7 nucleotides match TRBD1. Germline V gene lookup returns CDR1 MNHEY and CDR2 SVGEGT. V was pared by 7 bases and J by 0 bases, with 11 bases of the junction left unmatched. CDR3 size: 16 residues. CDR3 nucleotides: TGTGCCAGCACGACCGTTTCAGGGGGATTGAACACTGAAGCTTTCTTT. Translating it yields CASTTVSGGLNTEAFF.

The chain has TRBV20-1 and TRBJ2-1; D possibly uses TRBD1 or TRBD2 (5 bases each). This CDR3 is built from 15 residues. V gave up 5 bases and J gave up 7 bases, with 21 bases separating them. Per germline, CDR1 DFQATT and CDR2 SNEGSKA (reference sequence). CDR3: CSAPRDAGYKNEQFF. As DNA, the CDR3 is TGCAGTGCTCCTAGGGACGCAGGTTATAAAAATGAGCAGTTCTTC.